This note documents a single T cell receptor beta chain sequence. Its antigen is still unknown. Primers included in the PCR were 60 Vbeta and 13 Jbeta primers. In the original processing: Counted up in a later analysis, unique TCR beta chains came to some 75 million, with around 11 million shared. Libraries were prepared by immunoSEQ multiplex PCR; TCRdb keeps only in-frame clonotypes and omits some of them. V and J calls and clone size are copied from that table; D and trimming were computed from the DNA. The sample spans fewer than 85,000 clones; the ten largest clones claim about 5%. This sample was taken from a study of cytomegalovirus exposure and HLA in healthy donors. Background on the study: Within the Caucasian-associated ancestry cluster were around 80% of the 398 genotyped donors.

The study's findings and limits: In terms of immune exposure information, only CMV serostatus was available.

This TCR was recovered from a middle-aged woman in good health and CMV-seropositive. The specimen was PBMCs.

Here the CDR3 DNA reads TGCGCCAGCGGGGCCGGGACAGAGAACACTGAAGCTTTCTTT. This encodes CASGAGTENTEAFF. The chain combines TRBV5-1 with TRBJ1-1; 7 bases match TRBD1. This CDR3 has 14 residues. Germline lookup yields CDR1 SGHRS and CDR2 YFSETQ. Germline trimming cut 7 bases from V and 1 base from J; bases unmatched to any gene: 7.